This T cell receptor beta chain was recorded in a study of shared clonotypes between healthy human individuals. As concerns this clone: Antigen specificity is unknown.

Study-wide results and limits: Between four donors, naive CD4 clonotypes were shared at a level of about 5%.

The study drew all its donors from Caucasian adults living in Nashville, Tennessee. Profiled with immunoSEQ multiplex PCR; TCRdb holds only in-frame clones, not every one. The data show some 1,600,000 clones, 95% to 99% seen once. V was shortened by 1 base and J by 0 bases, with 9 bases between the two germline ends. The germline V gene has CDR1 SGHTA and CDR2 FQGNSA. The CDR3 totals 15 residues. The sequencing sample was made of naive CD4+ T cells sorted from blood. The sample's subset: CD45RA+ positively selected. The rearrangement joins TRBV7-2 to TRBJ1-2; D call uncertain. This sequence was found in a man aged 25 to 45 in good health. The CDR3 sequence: CASSLERSSNYGYTF. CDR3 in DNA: TGTGCCAGCAGCTTAGAAAGGTCTTCTAACTATGGCTACACCTTC.